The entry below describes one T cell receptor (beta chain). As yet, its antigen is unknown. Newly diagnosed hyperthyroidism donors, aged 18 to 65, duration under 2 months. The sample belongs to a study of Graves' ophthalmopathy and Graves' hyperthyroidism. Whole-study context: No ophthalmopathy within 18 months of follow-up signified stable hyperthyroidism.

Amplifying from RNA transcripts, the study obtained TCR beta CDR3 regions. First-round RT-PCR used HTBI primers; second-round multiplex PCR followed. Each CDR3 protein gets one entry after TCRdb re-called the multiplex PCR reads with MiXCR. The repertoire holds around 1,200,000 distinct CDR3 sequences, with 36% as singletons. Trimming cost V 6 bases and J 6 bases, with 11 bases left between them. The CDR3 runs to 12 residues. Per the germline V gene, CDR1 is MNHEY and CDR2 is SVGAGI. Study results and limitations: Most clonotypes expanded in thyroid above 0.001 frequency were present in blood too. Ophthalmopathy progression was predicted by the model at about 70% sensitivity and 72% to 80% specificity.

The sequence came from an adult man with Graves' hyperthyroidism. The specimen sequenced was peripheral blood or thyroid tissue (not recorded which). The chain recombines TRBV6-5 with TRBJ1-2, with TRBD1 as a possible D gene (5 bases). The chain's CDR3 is CASSPWGNGYTF. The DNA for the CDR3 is TGTGCCAGCAGCCCATGGGGCAATGGCTACACCTTC.